This passage covers 31 T cell receptor beta chains from one sample sequenced in a study of blood T cell repertoires in COVID-19. Profiling relied on immunoSEQ multiplex PCR, and the TCRdb table lists in-frame clones only, not all of them. The table includes some 260,000 clones, more than 70% detected once. Sequenced material: peripheral blood. These receptors were taken from a woman in her 40s who had recovered from COVID-19.

The chain carries TRBV29-1 and TRBJ1-2; no firm D call. Germline CDR1 is SQVTM and CDR2 is ANQGSEA. V gave up 7 bases and J gave up 7 bases, with 10 bases separating them. This CDR3 has 10 amino acids. CDR3 loop: CSAQTGGYTF. CDR3 nucleotides: TGCAGCGCCCAGACGGGTGGCTACACCTTC.

The chain joins TRBV15 to TRBJ1-5; TRBD1 matches 9 bases. J lost 0 bases, V lost 8 bases, and 2 bases had no gene match. The CDR3 spans 14 residues. Germline V gene sequence: CDR1 LNHNV, CDR2 YYDKDF (reference sequence). The CDR3 protein is CATRGQGSNQPQHF. The CDR3 DNA reads as TGTGCCACCCGGGGACAGGGTAGCAATCAGCCCCAGCATTTT.

The gene calls are TRBV11-3 and TRBJ1-1; possible D gene TRBD1, 5 bases. V shed 5 bases and J shed 1 base, with 14 bases lying between them. The V gene's germline CDR1 is SGHNT and CDR2 YENEEA. The CDR3 runs to 15 residues. CDR3 DNA sequence: TGTGCCAGCAGCCCCGCCCCGGGGGGGAACACTGAAGCTTTCTTT. Translation: CASSPAPGGNTEAFF.

The chain has TRBV7-2 and TRBJ2-7, with 13 positions matching TRBD2. The length of the CDR3 is 15 residues. The V and J ends lost 4 bases and 6 bases, in that order; junction bases with no gene match: 6. Germline V gene lookup returns CDR1 SGHTA and CDR2 FQGNSA. The CDR3 reads CASSSGLAGVSEQYF. Here the CDR3 DNA reads TGTGCCAGCAGCTCCGGACTAGCGGGAGTGAGCGAGCAGTACTTC.

This chain uses TRBV6-5 with TRBJ2-2, with 14 bases identical to TRBD2. J lost 10 bases, V lost 9 bases, and 4 bases had no gene match. The CDR3 loop spans 13 amino acids. CDR1 MNHEY and CDR2 SVGAGI come from the germline V gene. CDR3 nucleotides: TGTGCCAGTAGACTAGCGGGAGGGGAGGAGCTGTTTTTT. Protein: CASRLAGGEELFF.

This chain uses TRBV18 with TRBJ1-1; D gene unclear. Germline V CDR1 and CDR2: KGHSH, LQKENI. Trimming cost V 4 bases and J 7 bases, with 7 bases left between them. The CDR3 has 11 residues. CDR3 region: CASSRQVEAFF. Here the CDR3 DNA reads TGTGCCAGCTCACGGCAGGTTGAAGCTTTCTTT. Using reference TRBV18 and TRBJ1-1 for the parts outside the CDR3, the full variable domain is NAGVMQNPRHLVRRRGQEARLRCSPMKGHSHVYWYRQLPEEGLKFMVYLQKENIIDESGMPKERFSAEFPKEGPSILRIQQVVRGDSAAYFCASSRQVEAFFGQGTRLTVV.

V usage is TRBV10-2 and J usage is TRBJ1-5; TRBD1 aligns across 9 bases. After removal of 8 bases from V and 7 bases from J, the junction contained 9 bases not matched to a gene. CDR3 size: 14 residues. CDR1 and CDR2 from the germline V gene are WSHSY and SAAADI. The CDR3 loop is CASGNRGQEQPQHF. CDR3 nucleotide sequence: TGCGCCAGCGGGAACAGGGGGCAAGAGCAGCCCCAGCATTTT.

This chain links TRBV20-1 with TRBJ1-2; no firm D call. CDR3 length: 11 amino acids. V dropped 6 bases and J dropped 8 bases, with 13 bases sitting between them. Germline CDR1 is DFQATT and CDR2 is SNEGSKA (reference sequence). This CDR3 reads CSALRREGYTF. The CDR3 DNA reads as TGCAGTGCCCTCCGACGGGAGGGCTACACCTTC.

The CDR3 DNA is TGTGCCAGCTCACCGTTTTCGGGACTAGCGGGAGCCCCGGGGACAGATACGCAGTATTTT. It yields the protein CASSPFSGLAGAPGTDTQYF. The chain links TRBV18 to TRBJ2-3; TRBD2 matches 14 bases. V was clipped by 3 bases and J by 3 bases; unmatched bases: 14. Germline V lookup: CDR1 KGHSH, CDR2 LQKENI. The CDR3 covers 20 residues.

The V gene is TRBV2, the J gene TRBJ1-2, with D tentatively TRBD1 (6 bases). Per the germline V gene, CDR1 is SNHLY and CDR2 is FYNNEI. This CDR3 has 14 residues. V was cut by 6 bases and J by 4 bases, with 15 bases left in between. CDR3 in amino acids: CASSPGGAGYGYTF. The DNA for the CDR3 is TGTGCCAGCAGCCCGGGGGGGGCGGGCTATGGCTACACCTTC.

The chain joins TRBV29-1 to TRBJ1-2; D perhaps matches TRBD1 (6 bases). V was trimmed by 1 base and J by 5 bases, leaving 14 bases between them. CDR1 SQVTM and CDR2 ANQGSEA come from the germline V gene. The CDR3 has 14 amino acids. In DNA, the CDR3 is TGCAGCGTTGAAGGTGCAGGGGACGGGTATGGCTACACCTTC. This gives the protein CSVEGAGDGYGYTF. The full variable domain, rest sourced from reference TRBV29-1 and TRBJ1-2, is SAVISQKPSRDICQRGTSLTIQCQVDSQVTMMFWYRQQPGQSLTLIATANQGSEATYESGFVIDKFPISRPNLTFSTLTVSNMSPEDSSIYLCSVEGAGDGYGYTFGSGTRLTVV.

The gene calls are TRBV24-1 and TRBJ2-1; possibly TRBD2 for D (6 bases). V lost 4 bases, J lost 9 bases, and 12 bases lay in between. The CDR3 length is 13 residues. CDR1 KGHDR and CDR2 SFDVKD come from the germline V gene. In DNA form, the CDR3 reads TGTGCCACCAGTGACCCTGTCGGGGGTGAGCAGTTCTTC. This codes for CATSDPVGGEQFF.

The chain's CDR3 is CAWTNGRGYGYTF. In DNA, the CDR3 is TGTGCCTGGACCAATGGGCGGGGCTATGGCTACACCTTC. The chain is built from TRBV30 and TRBJ1-2, with D uncertain. This CDR3 has 13 amino acids. V lost 4 bases, J lost 4 bases, and 13 bases lay in between. Germline values: CDR1 GTSNPN, CDR2 SVGIG (reference sequence).

The chain links TRBV6-5 to TRBJ2-3; a weak D match, TRBD2 (6 bases). Trimming removed 0 bases from V and 8 bases from J, with 18 bases in between. The CDR3 runs to 16 residues. CDR1 and CDR2 from the germline V gene are MNHEY and SVGAGI. The DNA of the CDR3 is TGTGCCAGCAGTTACTCTCGGGCGGGGAGCCAGGTTACGCAGTATTTT. As protein: CASSYSRAGSQVTQYF.

The chain employs TRBV19 and TRBJ2-2; D is possibly TRBD2 (6 bases). Germline CDR1 LNHDA, CDR2 SQIVND (reference sequence). With 4 bases removed from V and 4 bases from J, the gap between germline ends came to 13 bases. This CDR3 contains 15 residues. This CDR3 is CASSSGGVSTGELFF. The CDR3 DNA reads as TGTGCCAGTAGTAGTGGAGGGGTGTCCACCGGGGAGCTGTTTTTT. Together with reference TRBV19 and TRBJ2-2, the CDR3 gives the full variable domain: DGGITQSPKYLFRKEGQNVTLSCEQNLNHDAMYWYRQDPGQGLRLIYYSQIVNDFQKGDIAEGYSVSREKKESFPLTVTSAQKNPTAFYLCASSSGGVSTGELFFGEGSRLTVL.

V gene TRBV11-2 combines with J gene TRBJ1-1, with D possibly being TRBD1 (6 bases). The V end was cut by 5 bases, the J end by 0 bases, with 13 bases between. CDR1 SGHAT and CDR2 FQNNGV come from the germline V gene. The length of the CDR3 is 15 residues. CDR3 region: CASSTPTGLNTEAFF. In DNA, the CDR3 is TGTGCCAGCAGCACTCCGACAGGCCTGAACACTGAAGCTTTCTTT. The variable domain in full, completed from reference TRBV11-2 and TRBJ1-1, reads EAGVAQSPRYKIIEKRQSVAFWCNPISGHATLYWYQQILGQGPKLLIQFQNNGVVDDSQLPKDRFSAERLKGVDSTLKIQPAKLEDSAVYLCASSTPTGLNTEAFFGQGTRLTVV.

The gene calls are TRBV3-1 (or the pseudogene TRBV3-2) and TRBJ2-1; TRBD2 might be the D (7 bases). Trimming left V 1 base short and J 5 bases short, with 15 bases between. The V gene's germline CDR1 is LGHDT and CDR2 YNNKEL (reference sequence). The CDR3 loop spans 16 amino acids. The CDR3 reads CASSQGGGLAHNEQFF. Written as DNA, the CDR3 is TGTGCCAGCAGCCAAGGGGGGGGGCTAGCCCACAATGAGCAGTTCTTC.

The J gene is TRBJ2-1, the V gene TRBV27, with 7 bases lining up with TRBD1. The CDR3 has 16 residues. Germline loops: CDR1 MNHEY, CDR2 SMNVEV (reference sequence). Losses at the gene ends were 5 bases for V and 3 bases for J; bases not matched to a gene: 10. DNA for the CDR3: TGTGCCAGCAGTCTCAAAGCAGGGGACAGCTACAATGAGCAGTTCTTC. It translates to CASSLKAGDSYNEQFF.

This clone was seen only a few times. The chain links TRBV27 to TRBJ2-1; TRBD2 matches at 7 bases. This CDR3 comprises 15 residues. Germline V gene data show CDR1 as MNHEY and CDR2 as SMNVEV (reference sequence). V lost 5 bases, J lost 7 bases, and 11 bases stayed unmatched. For the CDR3, the DNA is TGTGCCAGCAGTGACCTCGGGGGAGGGATGAATGAGCAGTTCTTC. Translated: CASSDLGGGMNEQFF.

J is TRBJ1-2 and V is TRBV4-1; no clear D. V dropped 3 bases and J dropped 6 bases, with 11 bases sitting between them. Per germline, CDR1 MGHRA and CDR2 YSYEKL. This CDR3 comprises 13 residues. The CDR3 nucleotides read TGCGCCAGCAGCCATCCGGGGAGGAATGGCTACACCTTC. Translated: CASSHPGRNGYTF.

This clone was picked up one time. This chain uses TRBV3-1 (or the pseudogene TRBV3-2) with TRBJ2-4, with 13 bases fitting TRBD2. The junction had 4 bases not matched to a gene; V was cut back by 1 base and J by 16 bases. This CDR3 region has 13 residues. Per germline, CDR1 LGHDT and CDR2 YNNKEL (reference sequence). The CDR3 DNA reads as TGTGCCAGCAGCCAAGGGGGACTAGCGGGAACCTACTTC. Its protein is CASSQGGLAGTYF.

This clone was recorded only once. CDR3 residues: CATSLQGNQPQHF. CDR3 DNA sequence: TGTGCCACCAGTCTGCAGGGCAATCAGCCCCAGCATTTT. The V and J genes are TRBV24-1 and TRBJ1-5; no definite D call. V lost 6 bases to trimming and J lost 2 bases, with 7 bases between them. This CDR3 comprises 13 residues. Looked up from germline, CDR1 is KGHDR and CDR2 is SFDVKD.

The chain has TRBV19 and TRBJ1-5; 8 nucleotides agree with TRBD1. Germline V gene lookup returns CDR1 LNHDA and CDR2 SQIVND (reference sequence). Trimming took 6 bases from V and 6 from J; bases not matched to a gene: 10. The CDR3 is 15 residues long. CDR3: CASRPQGAMGQPQHF. In nucleotides, the CDR3 is TGTGCCAGTAGGCCTCAGGGGGCGATGGGTCAGCCCCAGCATTTT.

The sample holds one count of this clone. The gene calls are TRBV9 and TRBJ2-3, with TRBD2 matching 11 bases. The CDR3 length is 16 residues. V trimming: 3 bases; J trimming: 4 bases; junction bases outside the gene matches: 7. Per the germline V gene, CDR1 is SGDLS and CDR2 is YYNGEE. As DNA, the CDR3 is TGTGCCAGCAGCGCCCCAATAGCGGGAGGGGCAGATACGCAGTATTTT. It specifies CASSAPIAGGADTQYF.

The chain recombines TRBV5-1 with TRBJ1-3; a weak D match, TRBD1 (6 bases). The CDR3 is 15 amino acids. The V gene's germline CDR1 is SGHRS and CDR2 YFSETQ. Trimming stripped 6 bases from V and 4 bases from J, with 17 bases between. DNA for the CDR3: TGCGCCAGCAACAGGGATGGGGTCAGCGGAAACACCATATATTTT. Translation: CASNRDGVSGNTIYF.

This clone was seen only once. The rearrangement uses TRBV10-3 and TRBJ2-7; D uncertain. Trimming left V 2 bases short and J 2 bases short, with 7 bases between. Germline CDR1 reads ENHRY; CDR2 reads SYGVKD. CDR3 length equals 13 residues. CDR3 DNA: TGTGCCATCAGTGAGCGGTCCGCCTACGAGCAGTACTTC. This encodes CAISERSAYEQYF.

J is TRBJ1-5 and V is TRBV28; TRBD1 aligns across 8 bases. This CDR3 contains 16 residues. Trimming cost V 6 bases and J 0 bases; bases outside gene matches: 7. Per germline, CDR1 MDHEN and CDR2 SYDVKM. CDR3 bases: TGTGCCAGCAGACAGACAGGGGCATATAGCAATCAGCCCCAGCATTTT. It yields the protein CASRQTGAYSNQPQHF.

The chain links TRBV10-3 to TRBJ1-5, with 9 bases that match TRBD1. V lost 6 bases to trimming and J lost 5 bases; unmatched junction nucleotides: 2. CDR3 length: 13 residues. Germline V gene data show CDR1 as ENHRY and CDR2 as SYGVKD. CDR3 protein: CAIRGTGHQPQHF. The CDR3 bases are TGTGCCATCAGGGGGACAGGGCATCAGCCCCAGCATTTT.

V gene TRBV9 combines with J gene TRBJ1-1; D is possibly TRBD1 (6 bases). This CDR3 is built from 13 residues. The germline V gene encodes CDR1 SGDLS and CDR2 YYNGEE. V was pared by 4 bases and J by 8 bases, with 15 bases between. The CDR3 DNA follows: TGTGCCAGCAGCCCCCCTACGGGGGGCGAAGCTTTCTTT. This encodes CASSPPTGGEAFF.

This clone was observed once. The chain employs TRBV6-5 and TRBJ2-7, with 9 positions matching TRBD2. The CDR3 sequence is 14 residues long. V lost 5 bases, J lost 0 bases, and 2 bases stayed unmatched. The germline V gene has CDR1 MNHEY and CDR2 SVGAGI. This chain's CDR3 is CASSIAGVSYEQYF. Written as DNA, the CDR3 is TGTGCCAGCAGTATAGCGGGGGTCTCCTACGAGCAGTACTTC.

A remark on this clone: Within the sample, other DNA sequences also encode this same CDR3. The CDR3 region is CASSLVGEQYF. CDR3 in DNA: TGTGCCAGCAGCTTAGTCGGCGAGCAGTACTTC. V and J are TRBV7-9 and TRBJ2-7; D unclear. The length of the CDR3 is 11 residues. Germline assignment: CDR1 SEHNR and CDR2 FQNEAQ (reference sequence). Trimming left V 1 base short and J 6 bases short, with 4 bases between.